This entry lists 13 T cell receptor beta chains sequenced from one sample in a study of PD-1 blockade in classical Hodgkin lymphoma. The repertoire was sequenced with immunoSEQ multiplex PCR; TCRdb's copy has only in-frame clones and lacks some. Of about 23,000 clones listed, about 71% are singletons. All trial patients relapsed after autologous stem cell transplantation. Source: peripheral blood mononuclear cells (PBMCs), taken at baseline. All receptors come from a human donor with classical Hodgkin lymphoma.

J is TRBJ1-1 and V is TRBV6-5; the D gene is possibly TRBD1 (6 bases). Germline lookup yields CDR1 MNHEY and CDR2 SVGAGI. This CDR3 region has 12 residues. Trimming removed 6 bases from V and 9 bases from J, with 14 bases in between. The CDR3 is CASRQGDIQAFF. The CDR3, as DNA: TGTGCCAGCAGACAAGGGGACATTCAAGCTTTCTTT.

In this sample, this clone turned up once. CDR3 nucleotides: TGTGCCAGCAGTAGACCCACAGGGGCTGGTACTGAAGCTTTCTTT. Translation: CASSRPTGAGTEAFF. V gene TRBV28 combines with J gene TRBJ1-1; TRBD1 agrees at 7 bases. CDR3 size: 15 residues. V was clipped by 5 bases and J by 5 bases; unmatched bases: 11. The germline CDR1 and CDR2 sequences are MDHEN and SYDVKM.

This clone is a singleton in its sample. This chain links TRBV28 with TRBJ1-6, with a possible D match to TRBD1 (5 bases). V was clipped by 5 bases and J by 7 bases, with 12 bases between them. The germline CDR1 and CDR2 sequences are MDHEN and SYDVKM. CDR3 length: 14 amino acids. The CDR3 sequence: CASSPDNRNSPLHF. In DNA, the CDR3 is TGTGCCAGCAGTCCGGACAATAGGAATTCACCCCTCCACTTT. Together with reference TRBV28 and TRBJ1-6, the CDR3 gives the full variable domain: DVKVTQSSRYLVKRTGEKVFLECVQDMDHENMFWYRQDPGLGLRLIYFSYDVKMKEKGDIPEGYSVSREKKERFSLILESASTNQTSMYLCASSPDNRNSPLHFGNGTRLTVT.

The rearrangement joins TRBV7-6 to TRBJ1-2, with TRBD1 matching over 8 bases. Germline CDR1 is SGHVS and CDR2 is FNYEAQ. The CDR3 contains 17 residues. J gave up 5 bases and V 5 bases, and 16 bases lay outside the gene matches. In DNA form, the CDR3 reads TGTGCCAGCAGCCCAAGACGACGACAGGGGAGACTATATGGCTACACCTTC. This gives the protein CASSPRRRQGRLYGYTF.

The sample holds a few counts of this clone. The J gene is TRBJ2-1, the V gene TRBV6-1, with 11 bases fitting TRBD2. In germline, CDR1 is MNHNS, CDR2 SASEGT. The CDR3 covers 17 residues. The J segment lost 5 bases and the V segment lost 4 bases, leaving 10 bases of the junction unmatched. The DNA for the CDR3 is TGTGCCAGCAGTGGAACGACGCCGGGACTAGCGGACAATGAGCAGTTCTTC. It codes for CASSGTTPGLADNEQFF.

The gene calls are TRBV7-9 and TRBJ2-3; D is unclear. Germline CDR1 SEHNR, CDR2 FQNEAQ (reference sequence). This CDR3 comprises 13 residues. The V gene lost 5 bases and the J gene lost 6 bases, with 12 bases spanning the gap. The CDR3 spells CASSPGSSDTQYF. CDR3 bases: TGTGCCAGCAGCCCTGGGTCTTCGGATACGCAGTATTTT.

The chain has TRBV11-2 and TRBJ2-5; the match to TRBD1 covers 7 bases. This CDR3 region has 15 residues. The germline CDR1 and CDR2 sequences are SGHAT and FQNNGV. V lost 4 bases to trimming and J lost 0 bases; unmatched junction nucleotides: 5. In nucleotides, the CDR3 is TGTGCCAGCAGCTCGACAGGGCCTAACCAAGAGACCCAGTACTTC. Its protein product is CASSSTGPNQETQYF.

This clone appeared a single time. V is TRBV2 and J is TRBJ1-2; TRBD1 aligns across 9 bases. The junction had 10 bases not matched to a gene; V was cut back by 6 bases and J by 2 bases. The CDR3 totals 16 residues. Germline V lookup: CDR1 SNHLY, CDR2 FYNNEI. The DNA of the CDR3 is TGTGCCAGCAGAGGGACAGGGAGTGTCAGAAACTATGGCTACACCTTC. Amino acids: CASRGTGSVRNYGYTF.

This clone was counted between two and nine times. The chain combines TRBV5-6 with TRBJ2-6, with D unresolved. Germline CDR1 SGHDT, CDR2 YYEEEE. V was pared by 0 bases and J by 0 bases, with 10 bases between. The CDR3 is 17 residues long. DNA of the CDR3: TGTGCCAGCAGCTTGGCCATGACCCGCTCTGGGGCCAACGTCCTGACTTTC. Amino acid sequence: CASSLAMTRSGANVLTF.

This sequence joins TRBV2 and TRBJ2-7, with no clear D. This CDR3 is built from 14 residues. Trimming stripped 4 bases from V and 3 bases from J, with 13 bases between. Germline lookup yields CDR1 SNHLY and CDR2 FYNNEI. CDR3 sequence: CASSANTDYYEQYF. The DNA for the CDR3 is TGTGCCAGCAGTGCTAACACGGATTACTACGAGCAGTACTTC.

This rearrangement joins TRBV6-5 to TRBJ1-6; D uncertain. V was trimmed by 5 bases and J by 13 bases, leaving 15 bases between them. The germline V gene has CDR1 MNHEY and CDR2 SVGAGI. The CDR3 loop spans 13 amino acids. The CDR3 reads CASSPSGLRPLHF. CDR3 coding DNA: TGTGCCAGCAGTCCTAGCGGACTACGCCCCCTCCACTTT.

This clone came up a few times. Here the CDR3 DNA reads TGTGCCAGCAGTTCCGCGGACAGGGCCACTGAAGCTTTCTTT. Encoded protein: CASSSADRATEAFF. V is TRBV27 and J is TRBJ1-1; 8 bases are a match to TRBD1. The V gene's germline CDR1 is MNHEY and CDR2 SMNVEV (reference sequence). Trimming at V came to 4 bases and at J to 4 bases, leaving 5 bases not matched to a gene. This CDR3 region has 14 residues.

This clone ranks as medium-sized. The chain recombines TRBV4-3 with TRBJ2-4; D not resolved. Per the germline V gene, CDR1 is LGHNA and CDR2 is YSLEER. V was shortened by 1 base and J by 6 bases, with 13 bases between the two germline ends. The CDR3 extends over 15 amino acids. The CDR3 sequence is CASSQGGGPLNIQYF. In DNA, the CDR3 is TGCGCCAGCAGCCAAGGCGGTGGCCCCTTAAACATTCAGTACTTC.